These 15 T cell receptor beta chains were sequenced from one sample in a study of shared clonotypes between healthy human individuals. Data came from immunoSEQ multiplex PCR; TCRdb stores just in-frame clones and leaves some out. The sample lists more than 2 million clones; under 97% were seen once. The sequencing sample was made of naive CD4+ T cells sorted from blood. Stated subset: CD45RA+ positively selected. All receptors come from a man between 18 and 29 years old in good health.

This chain connects TRBV19 to TRBJ2-5; 10 bases are a match to TRBD2. With V trimmed by 5 bases and J by 0 bases, 6 bases remained unmatched. CDR3 length: 16 residues. Germline V gene data show CDR1 as LNHDA and CDR2 as SQIVND (reference sequence). The CDR3 DNA is TGTGCCAGTAGTTCCACTAGCGGGGTATACCAAGAGACCCAGTACTTC. Translated, it gives CASSSTSGVYQETQYF.

The chain uses TRBV7-2 and TRBJ2-6; maybe TRBD2 (6 bases). The germline V gene has CDR1 SGHTA and CDR2 FQGNSA. The CDR3 covers 19 residues. Trimming left V 1 base short and J 0 bases short, with 16 bases between. The CDR3 nucleotides read TGTGCCAGCAGCTTAGGGAGGCGGGGACCAAGCTCTGGGGCCAACGTCCTGACTTTC. Protein sequence: CASSLGRRGPSSGANVLTF.

A word on this clone: The junction departs from germline at one end; a sequencing error may be responsible. The gene calls are TRBV7-9 and TRBJ2-3; 9 bases are a match to TRBD2. This CDR3 has 14 residues. The germline V gene encodes CDR1 SEHNR and CDR2 FQNEAQ (reference sequence). This CDR3 is CASSSSGVTYTQYF. CDR3 DNA: TGTGCCAGCAGCTCTAGCGGGGTCACATATACGCAGTATTTT.

The V gene is TRBV4-3, the J gene TRBJ1-5; 7 bases are shared with TRBD1. This CDR3 has 14 amino acids. Per the germline V gene, CDR1 is LGHNA and CDR2 is YSLEER. The V and J ends lost 0 bases and 11 bases, in that order; junction bases with no gene match: 7. CDR3 in DNA: TGCGCCAGCAGCCAAGATCCAGGGGGGGTAGCCCAGCATTTT. The encoded protein is CASSQDPGGVAQHF.

The chain has TRBV5-1 and TRBJ1-6, with TRBD1 as a possible D gene (6 bases). Germline V gene data show CDR1 as SGHRS and CDR2 as YFSETQ. The CDR3 loop spans 14 amino acids. Between the trimmed V and J ends, which lost 2 bases and 5 bases, there was a span of 8 bases. The CDR3 sequence: CASSFEGDNSPLHF. For the CDR3, the DNA is TGCGCCAGCAGCTTCGAGGGGGATAATTCACCCCTCCACTTT.

The chain joins TRBV7-9 to TRBJ2-7, with D unclear. The V end was cut by 4 bases, the J end by 1 base, with 11 bases between. Germline loops: CDR1 SEHNR, CDR2 FQNEAQ (reference sequence). CDR3 length: 14 amino acids. This CDR3 reads CASSWDRRSYEQYF. As DNA, the CDR3 is TGTGCCAGCAGCTGGGATCGTCGGTCCTACGAGCAGTACTTC.

With regard to this clone: The same CDR3 is also encoded by other DNA sequences in this sample. V usage is TRBV30 and J usage is TRBJ1-5, with D possibly TRBD1 on 5 matching bases. CDR1 and CDR2 from the germline V gene are GTSNPN and SVGIG (reference sequence). This CDR3 has 15 residues. Trimming took off 0 bases at V and 2 bases at J, with 11 bases between the two ends. CDR3 sequence: CAWSVLGTGNQPQHF. CDR3 DNA sequence: TGTGCCTGGAGTGTACTGGGGACGGGCAATCAGCCCCAGCATTTT.

This rearrangement joins TRBV19 to TRBJ1-6; 9 positions agree with TRBD1. The germline V gene encodes CDR1 LNHDA and CDR2 SQIVND (reference sequence). The CDR3 length is 18 residues. The V segment lost 7 bases and the J segment 5 bases; nucleotides outside the gene matches: 15. Written as DNA, the CDR3 is TGTGCCAGTACCCGGACAGGGGTCGTAATCGGAGATAATTCACCCCTCCACTTT. Translated: CASTRTGVVIGDNSPLHF. The whole variable domain, remainder taken from reference TRBV19 and TRBJ1-6, is DGGITQSPKYLFRKEGQNVTLSCEQNLNHDAMYWYRQDPGQGLRLIYYSQIVNDFQKGDIAEGYSVSREKKESFPLTVTSAQKNPTAFYLCASTRTGVVIGDNSPLHFGNGTRLTVT.

CDR3 DNA sequence: TGTGCCAGCAGTGAATGGGCAGGGGGTTACCAAGAGACCCAGTACTTC. It encodes CASSEWAGGYQETQYF. V is TRBV25-1 and J is TRBJ2-5, with TRBD1 matching 7 bases. The length of the CDR3 is 16 residues. Germline CDR1 and CDR2: MGHDK and SYGVNS. After removal of 1 base from V and 0 bases from J, the junction contained 5 bases not matched to a gene.

The rearrangement joins TRBV18 to TRBJ2-7, with a tentative D call TRBD1 (5 bases). There are 16 residues in the CDR3. The germline gives CDR1 KGHSH, CDR2 LQKENI. The germline V and J ends were trimmed by 4 bases and 0 bases, with 16 bases remaining between them. CDR3 amino acids: CASSLNRLPSSYEQYF. The CDR3 DNA reads TGTGCCAGCTCACTAAACAGGTTACCCAGCTCCTACGAGCAGTACTTC.

The chain recombines TRBV6-1 with TRBJ2-4, with 8 positions matching TRBD2. J gave up 1 base and V 7 bases, and 6 bases lay outside the gene matches. The CDR3 is 15 amino acids. Germline CDR1 MNHNS, CDR2 SASEGT. The CDR3 reads CASTRTSQAKNIQYF. In DNA, the CDR3 is TGTGCCAGCACTCGGACTAGCCAGGCCAAAAACATTCAGTACTTC.

This clone appeared once. V gene TRBV25-1 combines with J gene TRBJ1-2; maybe TRBD1 (5 bases). Trimming removed 3 bases at V and 8 bases at J, with 13 bases between. The CDR3 has 13 residues. Germline assignment: CDR1 MGHDK and CDR2 SYGVNS. CDR3 DNA sequence: TGTGCCAGCAGTGACAGGGAAACGGAAGGCTACACCTTC. Translation gives CASSDRETEGYTF.

This clone came up a few times. The V call is TRBV7-9, the J call TRBJ2-7; unclear D gene. Looked up from germline, CDR1 is SEHNR and CDR2 is FQNEAQ (reference sequence). The CDR3 is 14 residues long. With 5 bases removed from V and 0 bases from J, the gap between germline ends came to 11 bases. In nucleotides, the CDR3 is TGTGCCAGCAGCCCCCCAGGTAGCTCCTACGAGCAGTACTTC. This codes for CASSPPGSSYEQYF.

This chain uses TRBV15 with TRBJ1-1; D uncertain. The germline V gene has CDR1 LNHNV and CDR2 YYDKDF (reference sequence). The CDR3 length is 15 residues. The germline V and J ends were trimmed by 2 bases and 3 bases, with 13 bases remaining between them. The CDR3 loop reads CATSRRQELYTEAFF. The CDR3 nucleotides read TGTGCCACCAGCAGAAGGCAGGAACTTTACACTGAAGCTTTCTTT.

The genes are TRBV28 and TRBJ1-5, with unresolved D. The ends were cut back, 5 bases at V and 2 bases at J, with 16 bases in the middle. This CDR3 has 16 amino acids. Germline V gene lookup returns CDR1 MDHEN and CDR2 SYDVKM. The CDR3, as DNA: TGTGCCAGCAGTGAAACGAGACAAAGGGGCAATCAGCCCCAGCATTTT. Its protein product is CASSETRQRGNQPQHF.